The source of this T cell receptor beta chain is a study of blood T cell repertoires in COVID-19 (dated by TCRdb to 2018 to 2020). In the study overall: Collaborator samples came from the United States, Italy and Spain and covered acute and convalescent phases of COVID-19. The dataset comprised deeply sampled blood TCRbeta repertoires from subjects exposed to, actively infected with, or recovered from COVID-19. Samples were obtained from the ongoing ImmuneRACE study (first 160 participants) and from 1,000 to 1,500 subjects provided by 6 global collaborators. Nearly every sample came with metadata listing a de-identified subject ID, COVID-19 status, age in years and sex. Where available, HLA class I and class II types were obtained from metadata supplied by the sample provider rather than from assay-based typing. The prospective study material was composed of cDNA or gDNA derived from T cells, B-cell-depleted T cells, or PBMCs. The repertoires were released in a freely available public database meant as a resource for research on the immune response to SARS-CoV-2.

Participants in the prospective study were enrolled through a virtual design, were aged roughly 18 to 95 years, and lived in approximately 25 United States geographic areas. In the prospective study, participants were assigned to cohorts based on the clinical history participants reported in a screening survey and a study questionnaire. For ImmuneRACE Cohort 3, a participant was defined as recovered based on two consecutive negative NP/OP PCR tests, clearance by a healthcare professional, or resolution of symptoms. In the prospective study, mobile phlebotomists collected whole blood, serum and a nasopharyngeal or oropharyngeal swab from each participant. Prospective study participants could optionally give additional blood draws and questionnaires over an approximately two-month period. Before DNA extraction, prospective study blood samples were shipped either frozen or at room temperature. At the junction V is shortened by 2 bases and J by 3 bases, with 12 bases in between. The germline V gene (reference sequence) provides CDR1 GTSNPN and CDR2 SVGIG. From the cysteine up to the phenylalanine, the CDR3 has a length of 14 residues. CDR3 DNA only is kept here, 42 bases in frame from base 1.

Details on this clone: Its binding antigen is unknown. Base qualities are missing; no much larger clone stands one base away.

TCRbeta CDR3 regions were amplified from genomic DNA using the immunoSEQ Assay, a bias-controlled multiplex PCR. From the authors' description of their analysis: The number of nucleated cells in each sample was estimated from the amplification of reference gene primers within the assay. Sequence reads were collapsed and filtered to measure the absolute abundance of every unique TCRbeta CDR3 rearrangement. Productive Simpson clonality was computed per sample as the square root of Simpson's diversity index over productive rearrangements. What TCRdb holds here is the immuneACCESS table cut down to in-frame rearrangements. Part of the clones is not present; checked against another copy, under half of the missing clones reflect an unresolved V gene, and the others are unexplained. V, J and clone size are those of that table, while D and trimming were read from the DNA. Within this sample are approximately 170,000 clones, with less than 85% of them counted one time only. Together, the top ten hold more than 2.5% of the sample.

The research as a whole found: Clinical and demographic metadata were provided uncurated, with the amount varying by source and participant.

In this chain, TRBV30 is recombined with TRBJ2-3, with no confident D gene call. The sample was PBMCs or T cells enriched from blood (not recorded which). The clonotype was recovered from a woman aged 30 to 39 who had recovered from COVID-19. The DNA sequence is given as TGTGCCTGGAGTCTCCGAGGTCGAACAGATACGCAGTATTTT. The encoded protein is CAWSLRGRTDTQYF.